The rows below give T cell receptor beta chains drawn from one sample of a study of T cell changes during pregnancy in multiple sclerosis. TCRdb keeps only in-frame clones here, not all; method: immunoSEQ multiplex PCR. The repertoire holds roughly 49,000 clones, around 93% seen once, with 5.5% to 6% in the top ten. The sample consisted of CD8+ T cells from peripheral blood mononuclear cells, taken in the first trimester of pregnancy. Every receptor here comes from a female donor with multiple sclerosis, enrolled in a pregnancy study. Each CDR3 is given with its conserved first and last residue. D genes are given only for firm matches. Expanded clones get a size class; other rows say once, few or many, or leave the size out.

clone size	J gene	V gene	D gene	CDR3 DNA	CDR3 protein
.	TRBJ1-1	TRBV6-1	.	TGTGCCAGCAGTGACCTCAACACTGAAGCTTTCTTT	CASSDLNTEAFF
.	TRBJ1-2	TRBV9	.	TGTGCCAGCAGCGTAGTTACAGACCTTCACCACTATGGCTACACCTTC	CASSVVTDLHHYGYTF
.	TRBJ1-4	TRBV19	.	TGTGCCAGTAGTATACCAAAGGGACAATTCAGCCAAAAACTGTTTTTT	CASSIPKGQFSQKLFF
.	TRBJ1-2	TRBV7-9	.	TGTGCCAGCAGCTTAGCTTACAGAGATTATGGCTACACCTTC	CASSLAYRDYGYTF
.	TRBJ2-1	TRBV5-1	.	TGCGCCAGCAGCTTGGCGGTAGGAGGGGATGAGCAGTTCTTC	CASSLAVGGDEQFF
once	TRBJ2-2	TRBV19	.	TGTGCCAGTAGTTGGAGCTCAGGGGTGAACACCGGGGAGCTGTTTTTT	CASSWSSGVNTGELFF
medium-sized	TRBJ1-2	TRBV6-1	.	TGTGCCAGCAGTGAAGGGGAGAACTATGGCTACACCTTC	CASSEGENYGYTF
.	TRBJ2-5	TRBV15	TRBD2	TGTGCCACCAGCTATAGCGCGGTCGGGAGGCAAGAGACCCAGTACTTC	CATSYSAVGRQETQYF
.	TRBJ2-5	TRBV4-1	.	TGCGCCAGCAGCCAAGAACCGGGATCAGAGACCCAGTACTTC	CASSQEPGSETQYF
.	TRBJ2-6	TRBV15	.	TGTGCCACCAGCCCCCGAGGGATCTCTGGGGCCAACGTCCTGACTTTC	CATSPRGISGANVLTF
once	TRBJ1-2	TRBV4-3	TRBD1	TGCGCCAGCAGCCAAGAACCCGAGGACAGGGACGGCGGCTACACCTTC	CASSQEPEDRDGGYTF
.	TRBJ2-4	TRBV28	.	TGTGCCAGCAGGGGGCCGGAAAACATTCAGTACTTC	CASRGPENIQYF
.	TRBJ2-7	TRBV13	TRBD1	TGTGCCAGCAGCTTAGTCCGGACAGGGCCGGGGGAGCAGTACTTC	CASSLVRTGPGEQYF
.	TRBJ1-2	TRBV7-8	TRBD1	TGTGCCAGCAGCCTCGGACAGGGACCTGGCTACACCTTC	CASSLGQGPGYTF
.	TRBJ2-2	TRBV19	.	TGTGCCAGTAGTTTACTGGCGGGGAACACCGGGGAGCTGTTTTTT	CASSLLAGNTGELFF
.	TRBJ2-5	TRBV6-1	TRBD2	TGTGCCAGCAGTGAAGAGGGCGGTATAGCGGGAGCAGAGACCCAGTACTTC	CASSEEGGIAGAETQYF
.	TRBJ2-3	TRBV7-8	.	TGTGCCAGCAGCGTTGACAGTTCAGATACGCAGTATTTT	CASSVDSSDTQYF
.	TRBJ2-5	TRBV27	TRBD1	TGTGCCAGCAGGGAGGGACAGGGGGTCCAAGAGACCCAGTACTTC	CASREGQGVQETQYF
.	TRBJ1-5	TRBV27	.	TGTGCCAGCAGTTTATCGATGGGTCGGGGTCAGCCCCAGCATTTT	CASSLSMGRGQPQHF
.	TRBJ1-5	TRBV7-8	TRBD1	TGTGCCAGCAGCGAGGACAGGGTCAATCAGCCCCAGCATTTT	CASSEDRVNQPQHF
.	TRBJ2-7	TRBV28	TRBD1	TGTGCCAGCAGTCCGACAGGGTATAAGAACGAGCAGTACTTC	CASSPTGYKNEQYF
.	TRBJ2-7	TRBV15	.	TGTGCCACCAGCAGACAGGGGCCGGACGAGCAGTACTTC	CATSRQGPDEQYF
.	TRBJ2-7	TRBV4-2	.	TGTGCCAGCAGCCAAGAGAGACAGGCCTCCTACGAGCAGTACTTC	CASSQERQASYEQYF
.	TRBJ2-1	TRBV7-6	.	TGTGCCAGCAGCTTAGTCGCGGCCTCGAGGCAGCAGTTCTTC	CASSLVAASRQQFF
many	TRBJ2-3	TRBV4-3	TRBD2	TGCGCCAGCAGCCATCCAACTAGCGGGGGGCCAGATACGCAGTATTTT	CASSHPTSGGPDTQYF
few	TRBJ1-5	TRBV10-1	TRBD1	TGCGCCAGCAGTGAAGGGGGCTCTCAGCCCCAGCATTTT	CASSEGGSQPQHF
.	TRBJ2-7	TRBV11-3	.	TGTGCCAGCAGCTTAAGGGGGACCTCCTACGAGCAGTACTTC	CASSLRGTSYEQYF
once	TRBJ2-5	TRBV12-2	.	TGTGCAAGTCGCTTAGCGGGCCGGGAGAGGGTCCAAGAGACCCAGTACTTC	CASRLAGRERVQETQYF
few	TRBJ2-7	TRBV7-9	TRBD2	TGTGCCAGCAGCCCAAGGACTAGCTCCTCCTACGAGCAGTACTTC	CASSPRTSSSYEQYF
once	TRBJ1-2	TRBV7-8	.	TGTGCCAGCGCTCATGGACAGCCCTCTTGGTATGGCTACACCTTC	CASAHGQPSWYGYTF
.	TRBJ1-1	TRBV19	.	TGTGCCAGTAGTATAGGAGCGGGGGAAGCTTTCTTT	CASSIGAGEAFF
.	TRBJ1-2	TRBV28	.	TGTGCCACCCGTACTGGTTCAACTAACTATGGCTACACCTTC	CATRTGSTNYGYTF
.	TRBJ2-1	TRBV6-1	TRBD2	TGTGCCAGCAGTGTTCATCCATTAGCGGGAGGTAACAATGAGCAGTTCTTC	CASSVHPLAGGNNEQFF
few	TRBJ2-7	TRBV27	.	TGTGCCAGCAGTTGGGCCTTCTCCTACGAGCAGTACTTC	CASSWAFSYEQYF
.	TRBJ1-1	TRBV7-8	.	TGTGCCAGCAGCTTAGTTCGGGTGAACACTGAAGCTTTCTTT	CASSLVRVNTEAFF
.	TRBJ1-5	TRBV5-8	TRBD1	TGTGCCAGCAGCCCCGGGACAGTTAGCAATCAGCCCCAGCATTTT	CASSPGTVSNQPQHF
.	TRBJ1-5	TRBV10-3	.	TGTGCCATCAGTGAAAACACGGGAGAGCCCCAGCATTTT	CAISENTGEPQHF
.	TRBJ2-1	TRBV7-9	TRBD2	TGTGCCAGCAGCACCACTAGCGGGAGAATCAATGAGCAGTTCTTC	CASSTTSGRINEQFF
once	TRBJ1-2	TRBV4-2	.	TGTGCCAGCAGCCCGATCGAAGAAGAGGTCCCCTGGTTGGGCTATGGCTACACCTTC	CASSPIEEEVPWLGYGYTF
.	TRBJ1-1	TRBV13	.	TGTGCCAGCAGCTTGGCAGGGCGGGAGTGGGACACTGAAGCTTTCTTT	CASSLAGREWDTEAFF
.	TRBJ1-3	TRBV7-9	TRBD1	TGTGCCAGCAGCTCGGGGACAGAGCCTCCTGGAAACACCATATATTTT	CASSSGTEPPGNTIYF
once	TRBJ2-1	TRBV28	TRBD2	TGTGCCAGCGAGCTAGCGGGAGGCTACAATGAGCAGTTCTTC	CASELAGGYNEQFF
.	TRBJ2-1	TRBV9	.	TGTGCCAGCAGCGTATCGGACAGTGTCCTAGATGAGCAGTTCTTC	CASSVSDSVLDEQFF
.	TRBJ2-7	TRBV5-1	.	TGCGCCAGCAGCTTGGATCCAGGGACTTACTACGAGCAGTACTTC	CASSLDPGTYYEQYF
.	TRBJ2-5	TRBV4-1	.	TGCGCCAGCAGCCAAGATAACGCTAACCAAGAGACCCAGTACTTC	CASSQDNANQETQYF
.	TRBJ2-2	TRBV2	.	TGTGCCAGCAGTGAGGGCAGGGGCGCCGGGGAGCTGTTTTTT	CASSEGRGAGELFF
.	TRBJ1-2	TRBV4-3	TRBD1	TGCGCCAGCAGCCCTCGGGCAGGGGGCGCAGGCTACACCTTC	CASSPRAGGAGYTF
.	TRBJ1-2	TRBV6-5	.	TGTGCCAGCAGTTACTCCCCAGGGGTAGGCTACACCTTC	CASSYSPGVGYTF